This T cell receptor (beta chain) originates from a study of cytomegalovirus exposure and HLA in healthy donors. Study details: Unique TCRs from HLA-typed donors, around 79 million of them, were held in an early data release.

As concerns this clone: The antigen remains undetermined.

PCR employed 60 Vbeta and 13 Jbeta primers. Using immunoSEQ multiplex PCR, the repertoire was profiled, and TCRdb retains in-frame clones only, with some absent. The repertoire includes some 150,000 clones, around a tenth of them detected once, and around 1.9% sits in the top ten. Findings and caveats of the study: It was reported that TCR beta sequences correctly inferred the HLA-A and HLA-B alleles for most subjects.

This CDR3 is built from 13 residues. Sequenced sample: PBMCs. This chain joins TRBV21-1 and TRBJ1-2. TRBV21-1 is a documented pseudogene. This sequence originates from a male donor in good health and CMV-seronegative. The CDR3, as DNA: TGTGCCAGCAGCAAACCGAGTTTGAGGGGCTACACCTTC. The encoded protein is CASSKPSLRGYTF.